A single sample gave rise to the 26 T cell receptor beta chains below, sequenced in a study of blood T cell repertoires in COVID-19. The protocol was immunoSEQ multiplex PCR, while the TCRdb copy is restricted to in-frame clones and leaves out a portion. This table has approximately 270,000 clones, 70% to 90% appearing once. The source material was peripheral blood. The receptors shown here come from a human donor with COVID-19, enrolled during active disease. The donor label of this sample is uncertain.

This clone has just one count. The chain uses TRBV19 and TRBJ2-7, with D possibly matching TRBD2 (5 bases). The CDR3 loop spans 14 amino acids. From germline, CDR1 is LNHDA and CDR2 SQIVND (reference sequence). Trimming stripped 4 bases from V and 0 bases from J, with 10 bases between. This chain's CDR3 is CASSTSPDSYEQYF. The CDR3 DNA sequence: TGTGCCAGTAGTACTAGCCCAGACTCCTACGAGCAGTACTTC.

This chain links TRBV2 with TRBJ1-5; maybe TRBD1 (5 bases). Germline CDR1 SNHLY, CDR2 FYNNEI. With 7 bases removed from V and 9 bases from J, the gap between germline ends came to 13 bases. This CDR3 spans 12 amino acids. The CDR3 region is CASMDLGPPQHF. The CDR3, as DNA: TGTGCCAGCATGGATTTGGGGCCGCCCCAGCATTTT.

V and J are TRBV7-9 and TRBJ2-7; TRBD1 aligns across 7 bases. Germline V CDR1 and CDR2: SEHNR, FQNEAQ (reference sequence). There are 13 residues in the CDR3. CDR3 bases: TGTGCAGTCTCCCGGGACAGCCCCTACGAGCAGTACTTC. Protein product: CAVSRDSPYEQYF.

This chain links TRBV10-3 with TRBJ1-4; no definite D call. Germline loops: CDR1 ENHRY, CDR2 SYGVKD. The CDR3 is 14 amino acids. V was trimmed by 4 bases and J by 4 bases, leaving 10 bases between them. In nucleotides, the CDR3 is TGTGCCATCAGTGCCGGGGATCTTAATGAAAAACTGTTTTTT. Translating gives CAISAGDLNEKLFF.

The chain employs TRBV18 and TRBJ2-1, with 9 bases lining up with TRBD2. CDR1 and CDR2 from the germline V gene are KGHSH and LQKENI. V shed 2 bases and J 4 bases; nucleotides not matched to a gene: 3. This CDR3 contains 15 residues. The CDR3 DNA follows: TGTGCCAGCTCACCAGCTAGCGGGACTTACAATGAGCAGTTCTTC. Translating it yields CASSPASGTYNEQFF.

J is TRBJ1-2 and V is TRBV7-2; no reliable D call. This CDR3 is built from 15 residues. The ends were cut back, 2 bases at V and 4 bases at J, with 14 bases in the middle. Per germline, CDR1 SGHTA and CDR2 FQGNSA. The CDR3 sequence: CASSLTSSGGYGYTF. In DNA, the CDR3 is TGTGCCAGCAGCTTAACGTCTTCGGGAGGCTATGGCTACACCTTC.

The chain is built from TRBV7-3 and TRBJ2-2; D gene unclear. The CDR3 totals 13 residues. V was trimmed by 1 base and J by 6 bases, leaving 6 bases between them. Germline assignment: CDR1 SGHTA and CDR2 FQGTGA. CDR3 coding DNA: TGTGCCAGCAGCTTAAACAGCCCCGGGGAGCTGTTTTTT. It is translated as CASSLNSPGELFF.

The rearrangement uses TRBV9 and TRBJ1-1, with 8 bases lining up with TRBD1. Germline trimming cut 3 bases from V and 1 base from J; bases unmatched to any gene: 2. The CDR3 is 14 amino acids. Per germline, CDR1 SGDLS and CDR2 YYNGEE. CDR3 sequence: CASSEQGANTEAFF. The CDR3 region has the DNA TGTGCCAGCAGCGAGCAGGGGGCGAACACTGAAGCTTTCTTT.

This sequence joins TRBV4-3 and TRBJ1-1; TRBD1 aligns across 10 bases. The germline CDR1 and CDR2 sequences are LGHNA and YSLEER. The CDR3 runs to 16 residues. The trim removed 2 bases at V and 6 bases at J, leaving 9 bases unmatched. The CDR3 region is CASSQPRTGGKAEAFF. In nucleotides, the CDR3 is TGCGCCAGCAGCCAACCTCGGACAGGGGGGAAAGCTGAAGCTTTCTTT.

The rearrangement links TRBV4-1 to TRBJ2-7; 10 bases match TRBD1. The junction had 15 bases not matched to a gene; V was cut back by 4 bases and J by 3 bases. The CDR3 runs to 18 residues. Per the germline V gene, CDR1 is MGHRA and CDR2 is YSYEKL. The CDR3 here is CASSRTGLRGTGDYEQYF. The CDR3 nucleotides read TGCGCCAGCAGCCGAACCGGACTAAGGGGGACAGGGGACTACGAGCAGTACTTC.

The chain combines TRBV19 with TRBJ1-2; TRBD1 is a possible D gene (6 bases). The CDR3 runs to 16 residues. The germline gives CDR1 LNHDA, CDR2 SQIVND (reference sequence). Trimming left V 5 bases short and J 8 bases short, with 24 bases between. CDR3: CASSGVSGQPTGGYTF. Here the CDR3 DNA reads TGTGCCAGTAGTGGAGTGTCCGGACAGCCTACCGGAGGCTACACCTTC.

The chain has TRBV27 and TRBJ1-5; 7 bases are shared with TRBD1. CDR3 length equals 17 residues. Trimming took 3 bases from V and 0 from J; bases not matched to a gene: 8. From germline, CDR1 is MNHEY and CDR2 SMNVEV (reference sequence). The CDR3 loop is CASSLTGMMGSNQPQHF. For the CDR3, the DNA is TGTGCCAGCAGTTTGACAGGGATGATGGGTAGCAATCAGCCCCAGCATTTT.

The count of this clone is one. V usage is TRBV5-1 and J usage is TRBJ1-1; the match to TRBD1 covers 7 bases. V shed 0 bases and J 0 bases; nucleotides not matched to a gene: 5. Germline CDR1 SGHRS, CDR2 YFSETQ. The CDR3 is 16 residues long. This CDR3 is CASSLGTRGVNTEAFF. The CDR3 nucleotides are TGCGCCAGCAGCTTGGGCACCAGGGGGGTGAACACTGAAGCTTTCTTT.

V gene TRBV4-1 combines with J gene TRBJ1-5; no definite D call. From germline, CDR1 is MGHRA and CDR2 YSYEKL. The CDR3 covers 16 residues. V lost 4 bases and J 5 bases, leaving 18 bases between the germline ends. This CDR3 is CASSPYREAGDQPQHF. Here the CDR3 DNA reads TGCGCCAGCAGCCCTTACCGGGAGGCCGGGGATCAGCCCCAGCATTTT.

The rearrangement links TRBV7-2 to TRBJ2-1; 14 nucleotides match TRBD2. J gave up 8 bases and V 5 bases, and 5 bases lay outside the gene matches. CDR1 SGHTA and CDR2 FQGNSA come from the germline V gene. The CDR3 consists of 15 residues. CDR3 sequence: CASSPTSGRGYEQFF. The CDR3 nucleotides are TGTGCCAGCAGCCCGACTAGCGGGAGGGGCTATGAGCAGTTCTTC.

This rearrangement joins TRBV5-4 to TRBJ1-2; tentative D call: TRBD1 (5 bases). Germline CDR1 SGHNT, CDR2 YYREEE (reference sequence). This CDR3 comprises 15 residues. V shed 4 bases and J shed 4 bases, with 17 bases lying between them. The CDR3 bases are TGTGCCAGCAGCAGAGGGACTCCTAACAGCTATGGCTACACCTTC. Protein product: CASSRGTPNSYGYTF.

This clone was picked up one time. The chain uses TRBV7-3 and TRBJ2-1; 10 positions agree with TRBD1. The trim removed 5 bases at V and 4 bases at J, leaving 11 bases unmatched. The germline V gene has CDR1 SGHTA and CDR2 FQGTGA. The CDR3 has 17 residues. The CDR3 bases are TGTGCCAGCAGCCCCCATACGGGACAGGGGTTGTACAATGAGCAGTTCTTC. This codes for CASSPHTGQGLYNEQFF.

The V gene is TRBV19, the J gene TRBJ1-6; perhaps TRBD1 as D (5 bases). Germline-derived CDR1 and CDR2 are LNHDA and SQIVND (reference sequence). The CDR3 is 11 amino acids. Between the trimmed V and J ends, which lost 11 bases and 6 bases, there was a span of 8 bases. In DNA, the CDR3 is TGTGCCGCGGGGGGTAATTCACCCCTCCACTTT. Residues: CAAGGNSPLHF.

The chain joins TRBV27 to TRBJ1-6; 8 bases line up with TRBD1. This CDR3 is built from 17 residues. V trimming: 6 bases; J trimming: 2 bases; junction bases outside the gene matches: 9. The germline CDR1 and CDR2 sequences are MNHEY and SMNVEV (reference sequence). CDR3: CASSLTGVIPYNSPLHF. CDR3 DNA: TGTGCCAGCAGCCTGACAGGGGTAATCCCCTATAATTCACCCCTCCACTTT.

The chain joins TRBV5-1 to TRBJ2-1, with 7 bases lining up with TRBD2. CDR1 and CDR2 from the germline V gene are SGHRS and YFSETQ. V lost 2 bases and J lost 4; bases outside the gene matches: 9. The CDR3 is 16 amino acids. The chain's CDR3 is CASSFNGGRGYNEQFF. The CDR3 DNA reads TGCGCCAGCAGCTTTAATGGAGGGAGGGGATACAATGAGCAGTTCTTC. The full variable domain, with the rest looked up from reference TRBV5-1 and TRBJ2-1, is KAGVTQTPRYLIKTRGQQVTLSCSPISGHRSVSWYQQTPGQGLQFLFEYFSETQRNKGNFPGRFSGRQFSNSRSEMNVSTLELGDSALYLCASSFNGGRGYNEQFFGPGTRLTVL.

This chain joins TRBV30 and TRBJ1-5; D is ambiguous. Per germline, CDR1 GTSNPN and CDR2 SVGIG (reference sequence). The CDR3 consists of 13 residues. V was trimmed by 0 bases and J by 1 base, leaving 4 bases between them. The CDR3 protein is CAWSVSSNQPQHF. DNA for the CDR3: TGTGCCTGGAGTGTATCAAGCAATCAGCCCCAGCATTTT.

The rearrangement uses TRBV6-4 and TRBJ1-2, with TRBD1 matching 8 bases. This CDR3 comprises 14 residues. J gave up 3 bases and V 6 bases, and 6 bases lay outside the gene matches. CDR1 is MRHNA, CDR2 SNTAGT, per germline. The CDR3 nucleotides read TGTGCCAGCAGCCAGGGGGCAGGGGACTATGGCTACACCTTC. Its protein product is CASSQGAGDYGYTF.

CDR3 in amino acids: CASSLTSGQGASQPQHF. CDR3 bases: TGTGCCAGCAGCTTAACATCGGGACAGGGGGCTAGTCAGCCCCAGCATTTT. V is TRBV7-9 and J is TRBJ1-5, with 12 bases fitting TRBD1. The J segment lost 6 bases and the V segment lost 2 bases, leaving 8 bases of the junction unmatched. This CDR3 region has 17 residues. The germline V gene has CDR1 SEHNR and CDR2 FQNEAQ (reference sequence).

This CDR3 reads CASSYLDRSYEQYF. The CDR3 bases are TGTGCCAGCAGTTACCTGGACAGGTCCTACGAGCAGTACTTC. This chain links TRBV6-6 with TRBJ2-7; TRBD1 aligns across 7 bases. This CDR3 has 14 residues. V was pared by 2 bases and J by 1 base, with 2 bases of the junction left unmatched. Per the germline V gene, CDR1 is MNHNY and CDR2 is SVGAGI (reference sequence).

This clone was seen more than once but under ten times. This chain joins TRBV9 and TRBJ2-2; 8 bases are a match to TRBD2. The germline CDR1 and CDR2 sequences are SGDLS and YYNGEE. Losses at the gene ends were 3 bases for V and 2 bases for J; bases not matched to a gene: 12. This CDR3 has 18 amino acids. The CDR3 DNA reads TGTGCCAGCAGCGCAGACCTACTTACTAGCGGTAACACCGGGGAGCTGTTTTTT. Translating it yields CASSADLLTSGNTGELFF.

Here the CDR3 DNA reads TGTGCCAGCAGCCTCGGCACTACAACTTCACCCCTCCACTTT. Its protein product is CASSLGTTTSPLHF. V and J are TRBV5-6 and TRBJ1-6; D ambiguous. V was pared by 4 bases and J by 9 bases, with 14 bases between. CDR1 is SGHDT, CDR2 YYEEEE, per germline. This CDR3 is built from 14 residues.